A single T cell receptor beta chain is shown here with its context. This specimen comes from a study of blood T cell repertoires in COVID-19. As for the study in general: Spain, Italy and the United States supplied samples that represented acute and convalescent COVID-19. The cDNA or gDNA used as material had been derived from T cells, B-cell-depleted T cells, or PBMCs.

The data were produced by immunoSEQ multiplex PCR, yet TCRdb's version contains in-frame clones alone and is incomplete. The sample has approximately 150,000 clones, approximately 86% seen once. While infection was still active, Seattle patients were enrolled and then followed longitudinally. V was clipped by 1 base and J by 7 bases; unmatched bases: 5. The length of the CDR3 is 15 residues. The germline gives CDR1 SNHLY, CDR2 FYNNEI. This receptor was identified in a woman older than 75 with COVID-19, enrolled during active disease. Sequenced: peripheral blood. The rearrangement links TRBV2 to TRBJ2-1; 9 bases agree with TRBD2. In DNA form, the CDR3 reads TGTGCCAGCAGTGAAGTCCTAGCGGGAACGAATGAGCAGTTCTTC. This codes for CASSEVLAGTNEQFF.